The rows below give T cell receptor beta chains drawn from one sample of a study of cytomegalovirus exposure and HLA in healthy donors. Clones were read by immunoSEQ multiplex PCR, and TCRdb kept only the in-frame ones, dropping some. The repertoire holds 150,000 to 200,000 clones, with roughly 79% as singletons. Material for sequencing was PBMCs. The receptors shown here come from a woman aged 18-29 years in good health and CMV-seropositive. CDR3s include the opening cysteine and the closing phenylalanine or tryptophan. Each record gives: clone size, V gene, J gene, D gene, CDR3 DNA, CDR3 protein. D genes are given only for firm matches. Some rows mark clone size as missing; the rest say once, few, many or name a class of expanded clone.

NA	TRBV2	TRBJ1-6	TRBD1	TGTGCCAGCAGTCTCCGACAGGGGAATTCACCCCTCCACTTT	CASSLRQGNSPLHF
NA	TRBV5-8	TRBJ1-2	TRBD1	TGTGCCAGCAGCTTGTCTGGGACAGGGAGTGGCTACACCTTC	CASSLSGTGSGYTF
NA	TRBV10-2	TRBJ2-1	TRBD1	TGCGCCAGCAGCGAAGGGCGGGACAGGGGGCTTTATGAGCAGTTCTTC	CASSEGRDRGLYEQFF
NA	TRBV5-5	TRBJ2-3	NA	TGTGCCAGCAGCCGGACAGATACTAGCACAGATACGCAGTATTTT	CASSRTDTSTDTQYF
NA	TRBV6-6	TRBJ1-6	NA	TGTGCCAGCAGTTACCCCTCTAGCTCCTATAATTCACCCCTCCACTTT	CASSYPSSSYNSPLHF
NA	TRBV27	TRBJ2-7	NA	TGTGCCAGCAGCCCCAGTTGGGCAGATGGGTACGAGCAGTACTTC	CASSPSWADGYEQYF
few	TRBV2	TRBJ2-7	TRBD2	TGTGCCAGCAGGGGGGGGTGGGGGGGGGAGCAGTACTTC	CASRGGWGGEQYF
once	TRBV9	TRBJ2-2	TRBD1	TGTGCCAGCAGCGTTCAGGGGGCAACTCGGACGTACACCGGGGAGCTGTTTTTT	CASSVQGATRTYTGELFF
NA	TRBV10-3	TRBJ2-2	TRBD2	TGTGCCATCATCGCTAGCGGGGGTTTAGGCACCGGGGAGCTGTTTTTT	CAIIASGGLGTGELFF
NA	TRBV5-5	TRBJ2-2	NA	TGTGCCAGCAGCTTTGCGGTGGCCCCCACCGGGGAGCTGTTTTTT	CASSFAVAPTGELFF
NA	TRBV6-4	TRBJ2-1	TRBD1	TGTGCCAGCAGTGGGACAGGGGCCAGCGATGAGCAGTTCTTC	CASSGTGASDEQFF
once	TRBV5-1	TRBJ2-5	TRBD1	TGCGCCAGCAGCTTATCCGGGACAGGGGAAGAGACCCAGTACTTC	CASSLSGTGEETQYF
NA	TRBV27	TRBJ1-1	NA	TGTGCCCGGGGGGGGCTCGGGTTAGAACGAGCTTTCTTT	CARGGLGLERAFF
NA	TRBV7-6	TRBJ1-1	NA	TGTGCCAGCAGCTTAGACATGGGGGGGTCTGAAGCTTTCTTT	CASSLDMGGSEAFF
NA	TRBV11-2	TRBJ2-5	TRBD2	TGTGCCAGCAGTTTACAGGGACTAGCGGGGGGAACCCAGTACTTC	CASSLQGLAGGTQYF
once	TRBV5-4	TRBJ2-5	NA	TGTGCCAGCAGCCGTAACCGGAGGGAGACCCAGTACTTC	CASSRNRRETQYF
NA	TRBV11-2	TRBJ2-3	NA	TGTGCCAGCAGCCCGGGGGGCAACACAGATACGCAGTATTTT	CASSPGGNTDTQYF
NA	TRBV7-6	TRBJ2-5	NA	TGTGCCAGCAGCTTGGTCGGTTACCAAGAGACCCAGTACTTC	CASSLVGYQETQYF
NA	TRBV27	TRBJ2-7	NA	TGTGCCAGCAGTTCCCATCTGAGGTACGAGCAGTACTTC	CASSSHLRYEQYF
NA	TRBV6-1	TRBJ2-6	NA	TGTGCCAGCCGTCGCAAGGGGGATGGGGCCAACGTCCTGACTTTC	CASRRKGDGANVLTF
NA	TRBV7-2	TRBJ2-5	NA	TGTGCCAGCAGCCGACTGGCGGAGACCCAGTACTTC	CASSRLAETQYF
NA	TRBV5-1	TRBJ2-1	TRBD2	TGCGCCAGCAGCAAACTAGCGGGGGTAGACAATGAGCAGTTCTTC	CASSKLAGVDNEQFF
NA	TRBV7-3	TRBJ2-7	NA	TGTGCCAGCAGCTTTGGTGGGGGGGCCCACGAGCAGTACTTC	CASSFGGGAHEQYF
NA	TRBV21-1	TRBJ1-4	NA	TGTGCCAGCAGCAAAGACTATGAGACCCGAGCGGATGAAAAACTGTTTTTT	CASSKDYETRADEKLFF
NA	TRBV7-6	TRBJ1-1	NA	TGTGCCAGCACACAGAACACAGGGCTAGGGACTGAAGCTTTCTTT	CASTQNTGLGTEAFF
NA	TRBV6-1	TRBJ1-2	NA	TGTGCCAGCAGTGAAGCGAGGGGACTAACATATGGCTACACCTTC	CASSEARGLTYGYTF
NA	TRBV4-1	TRBJ1-2	NA	TGCGCCAGCAGCCAAGAGGACAGACTGGCATGCACCTTC	CASSQEDRLACTF
NA	TRBV27	TRBJ1-5	TRBD1	TGTGCCAGCAGAGAGACGGGACAGGGGGTCAATCAGCCCCAGCATTTT	CASRETGQGVNQPQHF
NA	TRBV2	TRBJ1-1	TRBD1	TGTGCCAGCAGAAGGACAGGGGGCGAGTCCGATTTCTTT	CASRRTGGESDFF
NA	TRBV2	TRBJ1-2	NA	TGTGCCAGCAGTGAAGCGCAGGGGTGGGATGGCTACACCTTC	CASSEAQGWDGYTF
few	TRBV11-2	TRBJ2-7	NA	TGTGCCAGTCGCGAAGGGGTCGGCGAGCAGTACTTC	CASREGVGEQYF
NA	TRBV4-3	TRBJ1-2	NA	TGCGCCAGCAGCCAAGAATGGAGAGTTCACTATGGCTACACCTTC	CASSQEWRVHYGYTF
once	TRBV18	TRBJ1-2	NA	TGTGCCAGCTCACGGGACACAAGCGGCTATGGCTACACCTTC	CASSRDTSGYGYTF
NA	TRBV11-3	TRBJ2-2	NA	TGTGCCAGCAGCAACGCCCGACAGTCAGGGGAGCTGTTTTTT	CASSNARQSGELFF
once	TRBV6-6	TRBJ1-5	TRBD1	TGTGCCAGCAGTTACTCAGACAGGGGTAGCAATCAGCCCCAGCATTTT	CASSYSDRGSNQPQHF
few	TRBV6-5	TRBJ1-1	TRBD1	TGTGCCAGCAGCTCCGGGACAGGGGGCTCTGAAGCTTTCTTT	CASSSGTGGSEAFF
NA	TRBV15	TRBJ2-7	TRBD2	TGTGCCACCAGCCGCAACATGCGGGGGGACTCCGAGCAGTACTTC	CATSRNMRGDSEQYF
NA	TRBV7-9	TRBJ1-5	TRBD1	TGTGCCAGCAGCCCGACAGGGTCTAGCAATCAGCCCCAGCATTTT	CASSPTGSSNQPQHF
NA	TRBV7-3	TRBJ2-1	TRBD1	TGTGCCAGCAGCCCGACCCGACAGGGGCCTGAGCAGTTCTTC	CASSPTRQGPEQFF
NA	TRBV2	TRBJ2-5	TRBD1	TGTGCCAGCATATTAGGGGGCAGAGAGACCCAGTACTTC	CASILGGRETQYF
NA	TRBV7-9	TRBJ2-1	TRBD2	TGTGCCAGCAGCCCGGGGGGGACACTCGCCTCAAATGAGCAGTTCTTC	CASSPGGTLASNEQFF
NA	TRBV29-1	TRBJ1-5	NA	TGCAGCGTAGCCGGGGAGGTCAATCAGCCCCAGCATTTT	CSVAGEVNQPQHF
NA	TRBV28	TRBJ2-7	NA	TGTGCCACTGGGAGGAGCTCCTACGAGCAGTACTTC	CATGRSSYEQYF